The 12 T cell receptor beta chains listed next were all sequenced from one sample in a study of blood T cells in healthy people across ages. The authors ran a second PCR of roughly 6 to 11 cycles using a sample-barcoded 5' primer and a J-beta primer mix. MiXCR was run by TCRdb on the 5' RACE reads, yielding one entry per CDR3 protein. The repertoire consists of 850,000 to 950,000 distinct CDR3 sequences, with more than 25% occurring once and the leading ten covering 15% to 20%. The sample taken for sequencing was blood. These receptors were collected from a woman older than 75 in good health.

Here the CDR3 reads CASSTRTGYSNQPQHF. CDR3 nucleotides: TGTGCCAGCAGTACCCGGACAGGGTATAGCAATCAGCCCCAGCATTTT. This chain links TRBV28 with TRBJ1-5, with 8 bases fitting TRBD1. Per germline, CDR1 MDHEN and CDR2 SYDVKM. V trimming: 5 bases; J trimming: 0 bases; junction bases outside the gene matches: 6. The CDR3 spans 16 residues.

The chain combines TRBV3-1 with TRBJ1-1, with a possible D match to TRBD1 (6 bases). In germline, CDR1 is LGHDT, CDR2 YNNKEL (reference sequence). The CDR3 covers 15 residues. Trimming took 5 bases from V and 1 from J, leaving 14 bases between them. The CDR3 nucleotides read TGTGCCAGCAGCGAGATTATGACAGGGAACACTGAAGCTTTCTTT. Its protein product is CASSEIMTGNTEAFF.

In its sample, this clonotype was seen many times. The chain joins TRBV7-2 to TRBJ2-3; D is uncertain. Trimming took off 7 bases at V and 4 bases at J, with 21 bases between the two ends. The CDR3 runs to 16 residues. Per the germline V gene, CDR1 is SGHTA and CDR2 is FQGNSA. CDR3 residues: CASTIRRGAGADTQYF. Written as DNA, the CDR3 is TGTGCCAGCACTATTCGGAGAGGTGCAGGAGCAGATACGCAGTATTTT.

The CDR3 reads CASSLAMTYNQPQHF. In nucleotides, the CDR3 is TGTGCCAGCAGCTTAGCGATGACATACAATCAGCCCCAGCATTTT. V is TRBV7-2 and J is TRBJ1-5, with unresolved D. The CDR3 runs 15 residues. Trimming left V 0 bases short and J 3 bases short, with 9 bases between. The germline V gene has CDR1 SGHTA and CDR2 FQGNSA.

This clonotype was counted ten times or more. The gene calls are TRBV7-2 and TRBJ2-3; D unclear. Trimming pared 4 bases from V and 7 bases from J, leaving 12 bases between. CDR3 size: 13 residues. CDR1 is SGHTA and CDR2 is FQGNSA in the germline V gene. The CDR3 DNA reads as TGTGCCAGCAGCTCCCCGGTGGCATATACGCAGTATTTT. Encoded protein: CASSSPVAYTQYF.

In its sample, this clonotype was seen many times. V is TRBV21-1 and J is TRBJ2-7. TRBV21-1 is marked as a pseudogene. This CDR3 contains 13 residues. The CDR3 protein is CASSKKVTYEQYF. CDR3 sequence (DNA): TGTGCCAGCAGCAAAAAGGTTACCTACGAGCAGTACTTC.

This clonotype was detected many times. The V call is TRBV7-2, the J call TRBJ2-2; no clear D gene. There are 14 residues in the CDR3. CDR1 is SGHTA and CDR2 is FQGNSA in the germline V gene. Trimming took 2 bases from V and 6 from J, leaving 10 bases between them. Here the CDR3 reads CASSLWGPAGELFF. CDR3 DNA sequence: TGTGCCAGCAGCTTATGGGGTCCCGCCGGGGAGCTGTTTTTT.

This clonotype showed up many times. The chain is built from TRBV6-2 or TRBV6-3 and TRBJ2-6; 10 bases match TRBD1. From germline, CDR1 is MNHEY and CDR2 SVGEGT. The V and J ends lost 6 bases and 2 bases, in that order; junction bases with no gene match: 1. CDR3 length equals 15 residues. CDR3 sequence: CASRTGGPGANVLTF. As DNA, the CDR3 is TGTGCCAGCAGGACAGGGGGCCCTGGGGCCAACGTCCTGACTTTC.

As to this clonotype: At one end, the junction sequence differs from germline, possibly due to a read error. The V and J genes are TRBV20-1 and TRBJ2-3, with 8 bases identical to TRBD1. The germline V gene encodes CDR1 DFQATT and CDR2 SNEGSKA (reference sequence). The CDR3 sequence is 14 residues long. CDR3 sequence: CCATGQANTDTQYF. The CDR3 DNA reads TGCTGTGCCACGGGACAGGCAAACACAGATACGCAGTATTTT.

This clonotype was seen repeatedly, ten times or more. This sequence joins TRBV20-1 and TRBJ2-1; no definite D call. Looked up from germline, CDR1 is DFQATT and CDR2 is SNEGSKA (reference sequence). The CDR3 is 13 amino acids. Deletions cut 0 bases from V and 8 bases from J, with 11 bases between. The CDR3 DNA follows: TGCAGTGCTAGAGATATGCAGCTGGATGAGCAGTTCTTC. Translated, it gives CSARDMQLDEQFF.

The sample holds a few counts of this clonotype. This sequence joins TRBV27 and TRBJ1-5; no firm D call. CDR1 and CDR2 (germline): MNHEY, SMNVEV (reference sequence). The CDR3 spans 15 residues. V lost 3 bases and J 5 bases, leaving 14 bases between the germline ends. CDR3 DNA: TGTGCCAGCAGTTTGTGGGGTTCTGGGCATCAGCCCCAGCATTTT. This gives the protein CASSLWGSGHQPQHF.

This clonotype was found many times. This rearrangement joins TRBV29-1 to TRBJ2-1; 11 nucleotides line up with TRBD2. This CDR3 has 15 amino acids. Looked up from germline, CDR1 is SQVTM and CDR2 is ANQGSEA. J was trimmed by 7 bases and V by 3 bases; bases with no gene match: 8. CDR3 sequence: CSVETSGEGVNEQFF. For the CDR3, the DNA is TGCAGCGTTGAGACTAGCGGGGAAGGAGTAAATGAGCAGTTCTTC.